The sequence of this T cell receptor beta chain was determined in a study of CD8 T cells in ankylosing spondylitis. Study-wide results and caveats: Clones linked with disease were CD8+ and fairly uncommon in the peripheral blood.

Researchers built TCR beta libraries using quantitative 5'-RACE with molecular barcodes. A single record per CDR3 protein comes from TCRdb applying MiXCR to the 5' RACE reads. This sample carries roughly 250,000 distinct CDR3 sequences, over 9.5% of them seen once, and the ten largest clones take 2.6%. For this clonotype: Its matching antigen is unknown.

With 7 bases clipped from V and 6 bases from J, the junction kept 11 bases outside the gene matches. The germline CDR1 and CDR2 sequences are SGHTA and FQGNSA. This CDR3 has 15 residues. This TCR derives from a male donor with ankylosing spondylitis or in good health (not recorded which). The gene calls are TRBV7-2 and TRBJ2-2; 7 bases agree with TRBD2. Specimen: blood, either unsorted or a sorted T cell fraction (not recorded which). The CDR3 loop is CASTRREGSAGELFF. CDR3 nucleotides: TGTGCCAGCACCCGTAGGGAGGGATCGGCCGGGGAGCTGTTTTTT.